Following are 19 T cell receptor beta chains from one sample sequenced in a study of T-cell memory formation after mild COVID-19. TCRdb reprocessed the 5' RACE reads via MiXCR and lists one record per CDR3 protein. The table includes around 200,000 distinct CDR3 sequences, 20% to 25% detected once. Sequenced input: PBMCs or a T cell subset sorted from them (not recorded which). The origin of the receptors is an adult woman who had mild COVID-19 (a few samples of this study predate the infection). Cell type and time point are not known.

This clonotype was observed a few times. The CDR3 nucleotides are TGTGCCAGCAGCTCCTTAGGACAGGACATTATCACCGGGGAGCTGTTTTTT. It translates to CASSSLGQDIITGELFF. The chain links TRBV7-9 to TRBJ2-2; 7 nucleotides match TRBD1. V trimming: 4 bases; J trimming: 4 bases; junction bases outside the gene matches: 12. The CDR3 loop spans 17 amino acids. The germline CDR1 and CDR2 sequences are SEHNR and FQNEAQ (reference sequence).

DNA of the CDR3: TGTGCCTGGAGTGTAAGGGGATACGAGCAGTACTTC. This codes for CAWSVRGYEQYF. The chain joins TRBV30 to TRBJ2-7, with D perhaps TRBD1 (5 bases). The CDR3 runs 12 residues. Germline-derived CDR1 and CDR2 are GTSNPN and SVGIG (reference sequence). Trimming stripped 0 bases from V and 4 bases from J, with 7 bases between.

The chain employs TRBV4-1 and TRBJ1-6; D might be TRBD1 (6 bases). The V end lost 1 base, the J end lost 11 bases, and 12 bases lay between the germline ends. The CDR3 runs 14 residues. Germline CDR1 is MGHRA and CDR2 is YSYEKL. As DNA, the CDR3 is TGCGCCAGCAGCCAAGTCCGACAGGAGGCACCCCTCCACTTT. This translates into CASSQVRQEAPLHF.

The rearrangement uses TRBV20-1 and TRBJ2-5; the match to TRBD2 covers 13 bases. V dropped 0 bases and J dropped 0; count of bases not matched to a gene: 4. Germline lookup yields CDR1 DFQATT and CDR2 SNEGSKA (reference sequence). The CDR3 contains 17 residues. As DNA, the CDR3 is TGCAGTGCTAGAGACCCCGGACTAGCGGGGGACCAAGAGACCCAGTACTTC. Translating gives CSARDPGLAGDQETQYF.

This clonotype has a handful of counts. V and J are TRBV5-1 and TRBJ2-1, with 7 bases identical to TRBD1. Losses at the gene ends were 0 bases for V and 9 bases for J; bases not matched to a gene: 6. Per the germline V gene, CDR1 is SGHRS and CDR2 is YFSETQ. This CDR3 has 14 amino acids. The CDR3 here is CASSLAEGAGEQFF. Written as DNA, the CDR3 is TGCGCCAGCAGCTTGGCCGAGGGGGCAGGTGAGCAGTTCTTC.

The chain carries TRBV30 and TRBJ2-3; TRBD1 or TRBD2 may be the D gene (6 bases each). CDR1 GTSNPN and CDR2 SVGIG come from the germline V gene (reference sequence). The V and J ends lost 5 bases and 1 base respectively, with 10 bases between them. The CDR3 has 13 residues. The CDR3 reads CAWERGGTDTQYF. The DNA of the CDR3 is TGTGCCTGGGAAAGGGGGGGCACAGATACGCAGTATTTT.

This clonotype was seen only a few times. The chain is built from TRBV5-1 and TRBJ2-1; D gene ambiguous. The germline V gene has CDR1 SGHRS and CDR2 YFSETQ. The CDR3 spans 13 residues. V was trimmed by 2 bases and J by 6 bases, leaving 9 bases between them. The CDR3 DNA follows: TGCGCCAGCAGCTTTGGTAGTGGCAATGAGCAGTTCTTC. Translation: CASSFGSGNEQFF.

The chain uses TRBV5-1 and TRBJ2-7, with 7 bases aligning to TRBD1. Germline V gene lookup returns CDR1 SGHRS and CDR2 YFSETQ. The CDR3 loop spans 14 amino acids. J gave up 0 bases and V 4 bases, and 4 bases lay outside the gene matches. The CDR3: CASSPGDSSYEQYF. For the CDR3, the DNA is TGCGCCAGCAGCCCAGGGGACAGCTCCTACGAGCAGTACTTC.

This clonotype was picked up a small number of times. The chain joins TRBV7-2 to TRBJ1-1; D remains ambiguous. From germline, CDR1 is SGHTA and CDR2 FQGNSA. V was cut by 5 bases and J by 6 bases, with 16 bases left in between. The CDR3 is made up of 14 amino acids. This CDR3 is CASSLRLQWAEAFF. DNA for the CDR3: TGTGCCAGCAGCCTCAGGTTGCAATGGGCTGAAGCTTTCTTT.

The chain is built from TRBV4-3 and TRBJ2-1; D gene ambiguous. The V end was cut by 2 bases, the J end by 4 bases, with 9 bases between. Germline V gene data show CDR1 as LGHNA and CDR2 as YSLEER. The CDR3 contains 14 residues. The CDR3 DNA sequence: TGCGCCAGCAGCCAACTCGACTCGTACAATGAGCAGTTCTTC. It translates to CASSQLDSYNEQFF.

J is TRBJ2-3 and V is TRBV12-3 or TRBV12-4, with a possible D match to TRBD2 (5 bases). Trimming pared 4 bases from V and 0 bases from J, leaving 8 bases between. The CDR3 covers 14 residues. CDR3 coding DNA: TGTGCCAGCAGTTATGGACTGAGCACAGATACGCAGTATTTT. Translating it yields CASSYGLSTDTQYF.

The chain joins TRBV15 to TRBJ1-1; no clear D gene. The length of the CDR3 is 12 residues. V lost 2 bases and J lost 1, with 2 bases in between. The germline gives CDR1 LNHNV, CDR2 YYDKDF (reference sequence). The CDR3 DNA reads TGTGCCACCAGCAGAAGGAACACTGAAGCTTTCTTT. It yields the protein CATSRRNTEAFF.

This clonotype has only a few counts. This sequence joins TRBV12-3 or TRBV12-4 and TRBJ2-7; D may be TRBD1 (6 bases). V lost 4 bases and J 0 bases, leaving 13 bases between the germline ends. The CDR3 consists of 15 residues. CDR3 sequence: CASSSTGISSYEQYF. The CDR3 DNA reads TGTGCCAGCAGTTCTACAGGGATTAGCTCCTACGAGCAGTACTTC.

The rearrangement joins TRBV27 to TRBJ2-1; 14 bases agree with TRBD2. Looked up from germline, CDR1 is MNHEY and CDR2 is SMNVEV (reference sequence). V was pared by 7 bases and J by 5 bases, with 10 bases of the junction left unmatched. CDR3 length: 17 residues. This CDR3 reads CASIPWGGLAGDNEQFF. For the CDR3, the DNA is TGTGCCAGCATCCCTTGGGGGGGACTAGCGGGAGACAATGAGCAGTTCTTC.

The chain couples TRBV6-6 to TRBJ1-2; no definite D call. The length of the CDR3 is 17 residues. Trimming removed 2 bases from V and 4 bases from J, with 20 bases in between. Germline-derived CDR1 and CDR2 are MNHNY and SVGAGI (reference sequence). CDR3 DNA sequence: TGTGCCAGCAGTTACAACCCCGTGGCGAGTACCTTCTATGGCTACACCTTC. Protein product: CASSYNPVASTFYGYTF.

Ten or more counts support this clonotype. This sequence joins TRBV20-1 and TRBJ2-7; D is uncertain. This CDR3 is built from 12 residues. The V end was cut by 5 bases, the J end by 0 bases, with 8 bases between. In germline, CDR1 is DFQATT, CDR2 SNEGSKA (reference sequence). The CDR3 DNA reads as TGCAGTGCTTCAGGTGCCTCCTACGAGCAGTACTTC. Protein product: CSASGASYEQYF.

The chain employs TRBV29-1 and TRBJ1-2; D is ambiguous. Trimming took off 4 bases at V and 2 bases at J, with 8 bases between the two ends. This CDR3 has 12 amino acids. Germline CDR1 reads SQVTM; CDR2 reads ANQGSEA. CDR3 in DNA: TGCAGCGTTGTAGGGCAGAACTATGGCTACACCTTC. Amino acids: CSVVGQNYGYTF.

This chain connects TRBV3-1 to TRBJ2-2; D gene unclear. With 2 bases removed from V and 1 base from J, the gap between germline ends came to 8 bases. Germline V CDR1 and CDR2: LGHDT, YNNKEL (reference sequence). This CDR3 has 15 amino acids. CDR3 residues: CASSQMALNTGELFF. Written as DNA, the CDR3 is TGTGCCAGCAGCCAAATGGCCTTGAACACCGGGGAGCTGTTTTTT.

This clonotype was recorded a few times. The chain employs TRBV5-1 and TRBJ1-1, with D maybe TRBD1 (5 bases). This CDR3 is 15 amino acids long. Looked up from germline, CDR1 is SGHRS and CDR2 is YFSETQ. V gave up 0 bases and J gave up 3 bases, with 12 bases separating them. The CDR3 sequence: CASSLGEGGDTEAFF. The CDR3 region has the DNA TGCGCCAGCAGCTTGGGAGAGGGAGGGGACACTGAAGCTTTCTTT.